The 20 T cell receptor beta chains given below trace back to one sample, sequenced in a study of cytomegalovirus exposure and HLA in healthy donors. The PCR employed 60 Vbeta primers together with 13 Jbeta primers. Measured with immunoSEQ multiplex PCR; TCRdb has only the in-frame clones, and not every one. The sample holds approximately 52,000 clones. Sequenced: PBMCs. The receptor source for this set is an older woman in good health and CMV-seropositive.

The gene calls are TRBV6-6 and TRBJ2-7, with TRBD2 matching 7 bases. J gave up 0 bases and V 4 bases, and 9 bases lay outside the gene matches. CDR1 MNHNY and CDR2 SVGAGI come from the germline V gene (reference sequence). The length of the CDR3 is 16 residues. CDR3 coding DNA: TGTGCCAGCAGTTTCCGCCTGGGGGGGGACTCCTACGAGCAGTACTTC. This codes for CASSFRLGGDSYEQYF.

J is TRBJ1-3 and V is TRBV5-1; D is perhaps TRBD1 (6 bases). The V gene's germline CDR1 is SGHRS and CDR2 YFSETQ. This CDR3 is 17 amino acids long. V lost 4 bases, J lost 0 bases, and 17 bases lay in between. As DNA, the CDR3 is TGCGCCAGCAGCGTTACCGGGACACAGAGCTCTGGAAACACCATATATTTT. This translates into CASSVTGTQSSGNTIYF.

The gene calls are TRBV7-6 and TRBJ1-5; no clear D. The CDR3 length is 15 residues. The V end was cut by 6 bases, the J end by 2 bases, with 14 bases between. Germline V gene lookup returns CDR1 SGHVS and CDR2 FNYEAQ. DNA for the CDR3: TGTGCCAGCAGTCAGGTGGCGGGAGGCAATCAGCCCCAGCATTTT. Amino acid sequence: CASSQVAGGNQPQHF. The whole variable domain, filled in from reference TRBV7-6 and TRBJ1-5, reads GAGVSQSPRYKVTKRGQDVALRCDPISGHVSLYWYRQALGQGPEFLTYFNYEAQQDKSGLPNDRFSAERPEGSISTLTIQRTEQRDSAMYRCASSQVAGGNQPQHFGDGTRLSIL.

This sequence joins TRBV5-1 and TRBJ1-2; a weak D match, TRBD1 (5 bases). Trimming left V 1 base short and J 4 bases short, with 17 bases between. Looked up from germline, CDR1 is SGHRS and CDR2 is YFSETQ. The CDR3 consists of 16 residues. The CDR3 DNA reads as TGCGCCAGCAGCTTGATACGCCAGGGAGGGAGCTATGGCTACACCTTC. It is translated as CASSLIRQGGSYGYTF.

J is TRBJ2-2 and V is TRBV5-1; 9 nucleotides agree with TRBD1. Germline V CDR1 and CDR2: SGHRS, YFSETQ. This CDR3 region has 15 residues. Unmatched junction bases numbered 6, after V lost 4 bases and J lost 5 bases. The CDR3 sequence is CASSPGQGGTGELFF. The CDR3 DNA is TGCGCCAGCAGCCCGGGACAGGGAGGGACCGGGGAGCTGTTTTTT.

The chain employs TRBV29-1 and TRBJ2-7; 11 bases fit TRBD1. This CDR3 comprises 15 residues. Germline V lookup: CDR1 SQVTM, CDR2 ANQGSEA. Trimming removed 3 bases from V and 2 bases from J; junction bases left unmatched: 6. The CDR3 DNA reads as TGCAGCGTTGAGGGGGGGGACAGGGGGACCTACGAGCAGTACTTC. Translated: CSVEGGDRGTYEQYF.

The chain joins TRBV7-2 to TRBJ2-3; the match to TRBD1 covers 8 bases. The CDR3 loop spans 15 amino acids. Germline lookup yields CDR1 SGHTA and CDR2 FQGNSA. After removal of 4 bases from V and 9 bases from J, the junction contained 12 bases not matched to a gene. CDR3 sequence reads: CASSSGTGPSGTQYF. The CDR3 DNA reads as TGTGCCAGCAGCTCTGGGACAGGTCCCTCGGGCACGCAGTATTTT.

This rearrangement joins TRBV6-1 to TRBJ2-2, with 8 bases that match TRBD1. The ends lost 5 bases at V and 6 bases at J; junction bases unmatched: 8. The CDR3 is 15 amino acids. Germline CDR1 MNHNS, CDR2 SASEGT. The CDR3 loop reads CASSLLQGAAGELFF. The CDR3 bases are TGTGCCAGCAGTCTTCTGCAGGGGGCTGCCGGGGAGCTGTTTTTT.

The gene calls are TRBV28 and TRBJ2-7; D unclear. The CDR3 spans 11 residues. The germline gives CDR1 MDHEN, CDR2 SYDVKM. Trimming left V 8 bases short and J 3 bases short, with 8 bases between. This CDR3 reads CASRRSYEQYF. CDR3 sequence (DNA): TGTGCCAGCCGAAGGAGCTACGAGCAGTACTTC. Variable domain in full (rest from reference TRBV28 and TRBJ2-7): DVKVTQSSRYLVKRTGEKVFLECVQDMDHENMFWYRQDPGLGLRLIYFSYDVKMKEKGDIPEGYSVSREKKERFSLILESASTNQTSMYLCASRRSYEQYFGPGTRLTVT.

The chain employs TRBV19 and TRBJ1-3; D gene unclear. From germline, CDR1 is LNHDA and CDR2 SQIVND (reference sequence). Trimming cost V 1 base and J 1 base, with 8 bases left between them. The CDR3 has 15 residues. The CDR3 DNA reads as TGTGCCAGTAGTATAGGCGGACTATCTGGAAACACCATATATTTT. It yields the protein CASSIGGLSGNTIYF.

V gene TRBV2 combines with J gene TRBJ2-7; D might be TRBD2 (7 bases). V was trimmed by 7 bases and J by 6 bases, leaving 16 bases between them. The CDR3 is 13 residues long. CDR1 SNHLY and CDR2 FYNNEI come from the germline V gene. DNA of the CDR3: TGTGCCAGCAACGCAGGGGAGGGCTCCGAGCAGTACTTC. This translates into CASNAGEGSEQYF.

This chain links TRBV6-6 with TRBJ1-1; 9 nucleotides align to TRBD1. Trimming took 2 bases from V and 1 from J; bases not matched to a gene: 2. The CDR3 extends over 15 amino acids. Germline V gives CDR1 MNHNY, CDR2 SVGAGI (reference sequence). CDR3 in DNA: TGTGCCAGCAGTTACCTGGGACAGGGGAACACTGAAGCTTTCTTT. It yields the protein CASSYLGQGNTEAFF.

The chain couples TRBV9 to TRBJ1-1; 8 bases fit TRBD1. With 5 bases clipped from V and 2 bases from J, the junction kept 8 bases outside the gene matches. Per germline, CDR1 SGDLS and CDR2 YYNGEE. The CDR3 length is 15 residues. The CDR3: CASRHRGEGNTEAFF. The CDR3, as DNA: TGTGCCAGCAGGCACAGGGGGGAGGGTAACACTGAAGCTTTCTTT.

The chain carries TRBV6-1 and TRBJ2-1; 9 nucleotides match TRBD1. Germline V gene sequence: CDR1 MNHNS, CDR2 SASEGT. CDR3 length: 14 residues. V lost 7 bases and J lost 4; bases outside the gene matches: 5. The CDR3 DNA reads as TGTGCCAGCATCCAGACAGGGGGTTACAATGAGCAGTTCTTC. Protein: CASIQTGGYNEQFF.

V gene TRBV19 combines with J gene TRBJ1-4; maybe TRBD1 (5 bases). This CDR3 region has 16 residues. Per germline, CDR1 LNHDA and CDR2 SQIVND (reference sequence). Trimming took 5 bases from V and 7 from J, leaving 20 bases between them. This CDR3 reads CASSHQQAGGGEKLFF. Written as DNA, the CDR3 is TGTGCCAGTAGTCATCAGCAGGCCGGGGGAGGTGAAAAACTGTTTTTT.

V is TRBV7-9 and J is TRBJ2-7; maybe TRBD1 (6 bases). V was pared by 5 bases and J by 2 bases, with 13 bases between. This CDR3 contains 14 residues. The germline V gene encodes CDR1 SEHNR and CDR2 FQNEAQ (reference sequence). For the CDR3, the DNA is TGTGCCAGCAGCCCGACAGGTGGTCCCTACGAGCAGTACTTC. Translation gives CASSPTGGPYEQYF.

The chain couples TRBV27 to TRBJ2-3; 9 positions agree with TRBD1. CDR3 length equals 14 residues. The V gene end was trimmed by 5 bases and the J gene end by 9 bases; junction bases not matched to a gene: 9. Germline values: CDR1 MNHEY, CDR2 SMNVEV (reference sequence). The CDR3 here is CASSPQGAGWTQYF. CDR3 bases: TGTGCCAGCAGTCCACAGGGGGCCGGGTGGACGCAGTATTTT.

The chain recombines TRBV19 with TRBJ2-5, with 7 bases fitting TRBD2. Germline V gives CDR1 LNHDA, CDR2 SQIVND (reference sequence). V dropped 3 bases and J dropped 5; count of bases not matched to a gene: 6. This CDR3 spans 14 amino acids. CDR3 region: CASSISSGVETQYF. CDR3 nucleotide sequence: TGTGCCAGTAGTATCTCCAGCGGGGTGGAGACCCAGTACTTC.

The rearrangement links TRBV10-3 to TRBJ2-3; a possible D gene is TRBD2 (6 bases). V shed 2 bases and J shed 1 base, with 13 bases lying between them. Looked up from germline, CDR1 is ENHRY and CDR2 is SYGVKD. The CDR3 sequence is 16 residues long. CDR3 DNA sequence: TGTGCCATCAGTGAGGGGGAGGTTGGCGGCACAGATACGCAGTATTTT. Protein: CAISEGEVGGTDTQYF.

The V gene is TRBV19, the J gene TRBJ2-7; 9 bases map to TRBD2. CDR3 length: 15 residues. The trim removed 6 bases at V and 2 bases at J, leaving 8 bases unmatched. From germline, CDR1 is LNHDA and CDR2 SQIVND (reference sequence). The CDR3 region has the DNA TGTGCCAGTAGGGGGCCGGGACTAGCTACCTACGAGCAGTACTTC. Translating it yields CASRGPGLATYEQYF.